This is a list of T cell receptor beta chains from one sample in a study of T cell repertoires in cytomegalovirus infection. No antigen is known for these receptors. TCRdb re-called the reads with MiXCR, one entry per CDR3 protein. Found here are more than 95,000 distinct CDR3 sequences, about 31% of them singletons; the top ten hold 45% to 65%. Material: CD8+ T cells from cultured PBMCs, obtained from culture after CMV antigen stimulation. These receptors originate from a human donor in good health (CMV status not recorded). Some clones in this sample may be carry-over from other donors' samples. CDR3s include the opening cysteine and the closing phenylalanine or tryptophan. Each record gives: clone size, J gene, V gene, D gene, CDR3 protein, CDR3 DNA. The D gene is left open where the match is weak. Rows may omit the clone size; those that give it use once, few, many or a size class.

clone size: NA; J gene: TRBJ2-2; V gene: TRBV19; D gene: TRBD1; CDR3 protein: CASSMPGTVNTGELFF; CDR3 DNA: TGTGCCAGTAGTATGCCCGGGACAGTTAACACCGGGGAGCTGTTTTTT
clone size: NA; J gene: TRBJ1-1; V gene: TRBV28; D gene: NA; CDR3 protein: CASRNTGFATEAFF; CDR3 DNA: TGTGCCAGCAGGAATACAGGGTTCGCCACTGAAGCTTTCTTT
clone size: few; J gene: TRBJ2-7; V gene: TRBV7-2; D gene: NA; CDR3 protein: CASSTGPEQYF; CDR3 DNA: TGTGCCAGCAGCACCGGGCCCGAGCAGTACTTC
clone size: many; J gene: TRBJ2-5; V gene: TRBV7-2; D gene: TRBD2; CDR3 protein: CASSLAPSGGSQETQYF; CDR3 DNA: TGTGCCAGCAGCTTAGCACCTAGCGGGGGAAGCCAAGAGACCCAGTACTTC
clone size: many; J gene: TRBJ1-2; V gene: TRBV7-4; D gene: NA; CDR3 protein: CASSLAYIVMAGSPNYGYTF; CDR3 DNA: TGTGCCAGCAGCTTAGCGTATATTGTGATGGCAGGCTCGCCAAACTATGGCTACACCTTC
clone size: NA; J gene: TRBJ1-1; V gene: TRBV6-2/TRBV6-3; D gene: NA; CDR3 protein: CATANYEDANTEAFF; CDR3 DNA: TGTGCCACCGCAAACTATGAAGACGCGAACACTGAAGCTTTCTTT
clone size: NA; J gene: TRBJ2-5; V gene: TRBV12-3/TRBV12-4; D gene: TRBD1; CDR3 protein: CASSSKRQGAHRETQYF; CDR3 DNA: TGTGCCAGCAGTTCAAAACGACAGGGGGCGCATCGAGAGACCCAGTACTTC
clone size: many; J gene: TRBJ2-3; V gene: TRBV10-3; D gene: TRBD1; CDR3 protein: CAIATGTGITDTQYF; CDR3 DNA: TGTGCCATCGCTACCGGGACAGGGATCACAGATACGCAGTATTTT
clone size: NA; J gene: TRBJ2-1; V gene: TRBV12-3/TRBV12-4; D gene: NA; CDR3 protein: CASRFSAGTYYNEQFF; CDR3 DNA: TGTGCCAGCAGGTTCTCTGCCGGGACATACTACAATGAGCAGTTCTTC
clone size: many; J gene: TRBJ2-7; V gene: TRBV6-5; D gene: TRBD2; CDR3 protein: CASSYSRISGGGSYEQYF; CDR3 DNA: TGTGCCAGCAGTTACTCGCGGATTAGCGGGGGGGGCTCCTACGAGCAGTACTTC
clone size: NA; J gene: TRBJ2-7; V gene: TRBV2; D gene: NA; CDR3 protein: CASSELRSGSYEQYF; CDR3 DNA: TGTGCCAGCAGTGAATTGCGTTCGGGGTCCTACGAGCAGTACTTC
clone size: few; J gene: TRBJ1-2; V gene: TRBV29-1; D gene: NA; CDR3 protein: CSVRLGYGYTF; CDR3 DNA: TGCAGCGTTCGGCTGGGCTATGGCTACACCTTC
clone size: NA; J gene: TRBJ2-7; V gene: TRBV3-1; D gene: NA; CDR3 protein: CASSQTLATSYEQYF; CDR3 DNA: TGTGCCAGCAGCCAAACGCTAGCAACAAGCTACGAGCAGTACTTC
clone size: few; J gene: TRBJ2-1; V gene: TRBV7-2; D gene: TRBD2; CDR3 protein: CASSLALLAGDSYNEQFF; CDR3 DNA: TGTGCCAGCAGCTTAGCGCTACTAGCGGGGGACTCCTACAATGAGCAGTTCTTC
clone size: few; J gene: TRBJ2-1; V gene: TRBV7-6; D gene: NA; CDR3 protein: CASSLVLQTDYNEQFF; CDR3 DNA: TGTGCCAGCAGCTTAGTACTGCAGACAGATTACAATGAGCAGTTCTTC
clone size: NA; J gene: TRBJ2-1; V gene: TRBV24-1; D gene: NA; CDR3 protein: CATSGLNEQFF; CDR3 DNA: TGTGCCACCAGTGGTCTCAATGAGCAGTTCTTC
clone size: NA; J gene: TRBJ2-7; V gene: TRBV10-3; D gene: TRBD2; CDR3 protein: CAVGGTNYEQYF; CDR3 DNA: TGTGCCGTGGGGGGGACCAACTACGAGCAGTACTTC
clone size: NA; J gene: TRBJ1-2; V gene: TRBV20-1; D gene: NA; CDR3 protein: CSARVRVQRANYGYTF; CDR3 DNA: TGCAGTGCTAGAGTGCGGGTGCAGAGGGCTAACTATGGCTACACCTTC
clone size: NA; J gene: TRBJ2-4; V gene: TRBV2; D gene: NA; CDR3 protein: CASSEGRMDIQYF; CDR3 DNA: TGTGCCAGCAGTGAGGGGCGTATGGACATTCAGTACTTC
clone size: NA; J gene: TRBJ2-3; V gene: TRBV7-9; D gene: NA; CDR3 protein: CASSLAPAGPTDTQYF; CDR3 DNA: TGTGCCAGCAGCTTAGCTCCGGCAGGTCCCACAGATACGCAGTATTTT
clone size: NA; J gene: TRBJ2-3; V gene: TRBV20-1; D gene: TRBD2; CDR3 protein: CSATFWLADDTDTQYF; CDR3 DNA: TGCAGTGCTACGTTCTGGCTAGCGGATGACACAGATACGCAGTATTTT
clone size: few; J gene: TRBJ1-2; V gene: TRBV6-2/TRBV6-3; D gene: NA; CDR3 protein: CASSYSGPGPYGYTF; CDR3 DNA: TGTGCCAGCAGTTACTCAGGGCCCGGTCCCTATGGCTACACCTTC
clone size: few; J gene: TRBJ1-2; V gene: TRBV6-6; D gene: NA; CDR3 protein: CASSARLGQLRDGYTF; CDR3 DNA: TGTGCCAGCAGTGCCCGGCTTGGACAGCTCCGTGATGGCTACACCTTC
clone size: few; J gene: TRBJ2-1; V gene: TRBV4-3; D gene: TRBD1; CDR3 protein: CASSQDLGTGDYEQFF; CDR3 DNA: TGCGCCAGCAGCCAAGATTTAGGGACAGGGGACTATGAGCAGTTCTTC
clone size: NA; J gene: TRBJ2-2; V gene: TRBV6-6; D gene: NA; CDR3 protein: CASRENGELFF; CDR3 DNA: TGTGCCAGCAGGGAGAACGGGGAGCTGTTTTTT
clone size: few; J gene: TRBJ2-5; V gene: TRBV6-5; D gene: NA; CDR3 protein: CASSYRAGETQYF; CDR3 DNA: TGTGCCAGCAGTTACAGGGCTGGGGAGACCCAGTACTTC
clone size: NA; J gene: TRBJ2-7; V gene: TRBV27; D gene: NA; CDR3 protein: CASSQTGPYEQYF; CDR3 DNA: TGTGCCAGCAGTCAAACAGGACCCTACGAGCAGTACTTC
clone size: NA; J gene: TRBJ1-1; V gene: TRBV12-3/TRBV12-4; D gene: NA; CDR3 protein: CASSLGQGPPMNTEAFF; CDR3 DNA: TGTGCCAGCAGTTTAGGGCAGGGCCCCCCTATGAACACTGAAGCTTTCTTT
clone size: NA; J gene: TRBJ2-1; V gene: TRBV5-6; D gene: NA; CDR3 protein: CASSRAWEPYNEQFF; CDR3 DNA: TGTGCCAGCAGCCGTGCATGGGAGCCCTACAATGAGCAGTTCTTC
clone size: NA; J gene: TRBJ1-1; V gene: TRBV6-5; D gene: NA; CDR3 protein: CASSYSGEADTEAFF; CDR3 DNA: TGTGCCAGCAGTTACTCGGGGGAGGCGGACACTGAAGCTTTCTTT